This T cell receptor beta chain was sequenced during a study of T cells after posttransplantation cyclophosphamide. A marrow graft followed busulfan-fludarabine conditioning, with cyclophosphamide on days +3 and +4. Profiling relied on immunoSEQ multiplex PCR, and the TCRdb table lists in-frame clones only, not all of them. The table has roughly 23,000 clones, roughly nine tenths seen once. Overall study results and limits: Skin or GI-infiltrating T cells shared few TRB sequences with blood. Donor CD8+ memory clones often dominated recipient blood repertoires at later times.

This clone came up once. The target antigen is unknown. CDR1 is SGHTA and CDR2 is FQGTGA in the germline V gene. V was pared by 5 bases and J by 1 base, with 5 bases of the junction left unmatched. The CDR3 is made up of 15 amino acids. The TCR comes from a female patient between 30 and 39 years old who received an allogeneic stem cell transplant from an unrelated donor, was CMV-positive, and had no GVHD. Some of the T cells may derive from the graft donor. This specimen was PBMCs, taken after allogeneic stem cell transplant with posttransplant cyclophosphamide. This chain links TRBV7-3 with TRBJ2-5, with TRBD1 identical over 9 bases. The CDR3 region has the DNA TGTGCCAGCAGCCCGGGACAGGGACCCCAAGAGACCCAGTACTTC. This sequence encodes CASSPGQGPQETQYF.